The 30 T cell receptor beta chains given below trace back to one sample, sequenced in a study of T cells after yellow fever vaccination. TCRdb itself ran the 5' RACE reads through MiXCR, one entry per CDR3 protein. The profile shows a few hundred thousand distinct CDR3 sequences, approximately 10% of them singletons. Material: CD4+ T cells sorted from PBMCs, obtained 5 days after the yellow fever booster vaccination. Source of these receptors: a man aged 18 to 29 who received the YFV17D yellow fever vaccine.

This clonotype was picked up many times. The chain employs TRBV29-1 and TRBJ2-1, with D possibly TRBD2 on 5 matching bases. V was shortened by 6 bases and J by 9 bases, with 18 bases between the two germline ends. This CDR3 is built from 13 residues. The germline gives CDR1 SQVTM, CDR2 ANQGSEA. The CDR3 protein is CSVEYRVSGEQFF. The CDR3 coding sequence is TGCAGCGTCGAATATAGGGTCAGCGGTGAGCAGTTCTTC.

At least ten counts were recorded for this clonotype. CDR3 sequence (DNA): TGTGCCAGCTCACCACTCGGGCGGCAGGGGCGGGACGAGCAGTACTTC. It is translated as CASSPLGRQGRDEQYF. The genes are TRBV18 and TRBJ2-7, with D possibly being TRBD1 (6 bases). Germline V gene data show CDR1 as KGHSH and CDR2 as LQKENI. The CDR3 loop spans 16 amino acids. V gave up 1 base and J gave up 5 bases, with 18 bases separating them.

This clonotype showed up just a few times. Written as DNA, the CDR3 is TGTGCCAGCAGCTCCCCGCGGGAGGGAAGTACTAAAGCTTTCTTT. Its protein is CASSSPREGSTKAFF. V is TRBV7-2 and J is TRBJ1-1, with D hard to call. Between the trimmed V and J ends, which lost 4 bases and 9 bases, there was a span of 21 bases. This CDR3 is 15 amino acids long. CDR1 SGHTA and CDR2 FQGNSA come from the germline V gene.

This clonotype is a singleton in its sample. The chain has TRBV12-3 or TRBV12-4 and TRBJ1-1, with D tentatively TRBD1 (6 bases). CDR3 length equals 17 residues. V shed 5 bases and J shed 3 bases, with 22 bases lying between them. The CDR3 is CASSPEATGRRDTEAFF. CDR3 coding DNA: TGTGCCAGCAGTCCCGAGGCTACAGGGCGTCGGGACACTGAAGCTTTCTTT.

This clonotype has ten or more counts. The CDR3 sequence: CASRPRWAGDTDTQYF. CDR3 sequence (DNA): TGTGCCAGCAGACCCCGTTGGGCGGGAGACACAGATACGCAGTATTTT. The chain combines TRBV12-3 or TRBV12-4 with TRBJ2-3; 7 bases line up with TRBD2. J lost 2 bases, V lost 6 bases, and 11 bases had no gene match. The CDR3 contains 16 residues.

This clonotype was seen a handful of times. The V and J genes are TRBV12-3 or TRBV12-4 and TRBJ2-2; possibly TRBD2 for D (6 bases). The V end lost 4 bases, the J end lost 6 bases, and 15 bases lay between the germline ends. The CDR3 loop spans 15 amino acids. The CDR3 region has the DNA TGTGCCAGCAGTTCCGGCGGGAACACCGCCGGGGAGCTGTTTTTT. Translated: CASSSGGNTAGELFF.

In its sample, this clonotype was seen a few times. This rearrangement joins TRBV12-3 or TRBV12-4 to TRBJ2-1; TRBD2 matches at 11 bases. There are 16 residues in the CDR3. J gave up 4 bases and V 6 bases, and 8 bases lay outside the gene matches. CDR3 loop: CASSQPGLAVYNEQFF. CDR3 nucleotide sequence: TGTGCCAGCAGCCAACCGGGACTAGCGGTATACAATGAGCAGTTCTTC.

The gene calls are TRBV5-1 and TRBJ1-1; D may be TRBD1 (5 bases). Germline V CDR1 and CDR2: SGHRS, YFSETQ. This CDR3 spans 15 amino acids. Trimming took 3 bases from V and 1 from J, leaving 13 bases between them. CDR3 protein: CASSSRAAGNTEAFF. CDR3 bases: TGCGCCAGCAGCTCCAGGGCCGCGGGGAACACTGAAGCTTTCTTT.

The J gene is TRBJ1-5, the V gene TRBV7-9; a weak D match, TRBD1 (6 bases). Germline-derived CDR1 and CDR2 are SEHNR and FQNEAQ (reference sequence). V shed 2 bases and J shed 5 bases, with 10 bases lying between them. This CDR3 comprises 14 residues. This CDR3 reads CASSLPGAHQPQHF. The CDR3 DNA sequence: TGTGCCAGCAGCTTACCAGGGGCCCATCAGCCCCAGCATTTT.

The chain combines TRBV7-2 with TRBJ1-6, with TRBD1 matching 8 bases. The V and J ends lost 6 bases and 11 bases, in that order; junction bases with no gene match: 12. CDR3 size: 15 residues. Germline V CDR1 and CDR2: SGHTA, FQGNSA. The CDR3 protein is CASRETGASRAPLHF. CDR3 bases: TGTGCCAGCAGGGAGACAGGGGCCTCGCGAGCACCCCTCCACTTT.

V is TRBV12-3 or TRBV12-4 and J is TRBJ1-1; D perhaps matches TRBD1 (6 bases). Trimming removed 3 bases at V and 4 bases at J, with 12 bases between. This CDR3 has 14 amino acids. The CDR3 is CASSFGTGLTEAFF. CDR3 sequence (DNA): TGTGCCAGCAGTTTTGGTACAGGGCTCACTGAAGCTTTCTTT.

The genes are TRBV3-1 and TRBJ2-7; D not certain. This CDR3 is 13 amino acids long. Trimming shortened V by 0 bases and J by 7 bases, and 10 bases separated the two germline ends. The germline CDR1 and CDR2 sequences are LGHDT and YNNKEL (reference sequence). CDR3 protein: CASSQEGAIEQYF. The DNA for the CDR3 is TGTGCCAGCAGCCAAGAAGGTGCGATTGAGCAGTACTTC.

This clonotype has a handful of counts. As DNA, the CDR3 is TGCAGTGCTAGAGCCGAAGTTAATCAGCCCCAGCATTTT. It is translated as CSARAEVNQPQHF. The chain combines TRBV20-1 with TRBJ1-5, with D unresolved. CDR1 DFQATT and CDR2 SNEGSKA come from the germline V gene (reference sequence). Trimming took off 1 base at V and 4 bases at J, with 8 bases between the two ends. The CDR3 extends over 13 amino acids.

This clonotype was observed many times. The J gene is TRBJ2-3, the V gene TRBV5-1; D uncertain. Trimming took 4 bases from V and 5 from J, leaving 8 bases between them. There are 12 residues in the CDR3. In germline, CDR1 is SGHRS, CDR2 YFSETQ. For the CDR3, the DNA is TGCGCCAGCAGCGTCGACATAGATACGCAGTATTTT. Translation gives CASSVDIDTQYF.

The genes are TRBV20-1 and TRBJ1-2; D is uncertain. CDR1 and CDR2 (germline): DFQATT, SNEGSKA (reference sequence). Trimming removed 1 base from V and 0 bases from J, with 3 bases in between. The CDR3 contains 12 residues. The CDR3 sequence is CSARVANYGYTF. The CDR3 coding sequence is TGCAGTGCTAGAGTGGCTAACTATGGCTACACCTTC.

This clonotype was counted at least ten times. This chain connects TRBV25-1 to TRBJ2-6, with D possibly TRBD2 on 5 matching bases. V was trimmed by 1 base and J by 4 bases, leaving 17 bases between them. The CDR3 loop spans 18 amino acids. Germline V gene data show CDR1 as MGHDK and CDR2 as SYGVNS. The CDR3 sequence: CASSELSHTGSGANVLTF. The CDR3 region has the DNA TGTGCCAGCAGTGAATTGTCCCACACGGGGTCAGGGGCCAACGTCCTGACTTTC.

This chain links TRBV7-2 with TRBJ1-2; TRBD1 is a possible D gene (5 bases). V was trimmed by 2 bases and J by 0 bases, leaving 10 bases between them. Germline CDR1 is SGHTA and CDR2 is FQGNSA. This CDR3 comprises 15 residues. The DNA for the CDR3 is TGTGCCAGCAGCTTATTTAGGGGATCTAACTATGGCTACACCTTC. It encodes CASSLFRGSNYGYTF.

This clonotype was counted ten times or more. The chain carries TRBV11-2 and TRBJ1-6; D uncertain. Looked up from germline, CDR1 is SGHAT and CDR2 is FQNNGV. V gave up 5 bases and J gave up 5 bases, with 4 bases separating them. CDR3 length: 12 amino acids. This CDR3 reads CASSENNSPLHF. CDR3 sequence (DNA): TGTGCCAGCAGCGAAAATAATTCACCCCTCCACTTT.

The chain recombines TRBV5-4 with TRBJ1-4; D not resolved. The germline V gene encodes CDR1 SGHNT and CDR2 YYREEE (reference sequence). The length of the CDR3 is 13 residues. The V and J ends lost 7 bases and 6 bases respectively, with 13 bases between them. The CDR3 DNA sequence: TGTGCCAGCGCACCTCGCGGGGATGAAAAACTGTTTTTT. Its protein is CASAPRGDEKLFF.

This clonotype has a handful of counts. The chain joins TRBV5-6 to TRBJ2-3; the match to TRBD2 covers 11 bases. The germline V gene has CDR1 SGHDT and CDR2 YYEEEE. This CDR3 is 15 amino acids long. V lost 3 bases, J lost 0 bases, and 0 bases stayed unmatched. Here the CDR3 reads CASSSSGGSTDTQYF. CDR3 sequence (DNA): TGTGCCAGCAGCTCTAGCGGGGGGAGCACAGATACGCAGTATTTT.

This clonotype was picked up many times. This chain joins TRBV29-1 and TRBJ2-4; the D gene is possibly TRBD1 (6 bases). The CDR3 length is 15 residues. The germline gives CDR1 SQVTM, CDR2 ANQGSEA. Trimming cost V 4 bases and J 1 base, with 14 bases left between them. The CDR3, as DNA: TGCAGCGTTGGCGGCAGGGGATCGGCCAAAAACATTCAGTACTTC. Translated, it gives CSVGGRGSAKNIQYF.

The table lists this clonotype with many counts. This chain joins TRBV7-9 and TRBJ2-7; 10 bases align to TRBD1. After removal of 5 bases from V and 5 bases from J, the junction contained 15 bases not matched to a gene. CDR3 length: 17 residues. CDR1 SEHNR and CDR2 FQNEAQ come from the germline V gene (reference sequence). The CDR3 region has the DNA TGTGCCAGCAGCGCCGGGACAGGGGCCCCTCTGGCCCACGAGCAGTACTTC. Translated, it gives CASSAGTGAPLAHEQYF.

Concerning this clonotype itself: A much larger clonotype is one base distant, so this may be a read error. This chain links TRBV2 with TRBJ2-2; D gene ambiguous. Germline CDR1 is SNHLY and CDR2 is FYNNEI. The V gene lost 5 bases and the J gene lost 0 bases, with 4 bases spanning the gap. This CDR3 is 13 amino acids long. The CDR3 sequence is CASSTANTGELFF. DNA of the CDR3: TGTGCCAGCAGTACAGCGAACACCGGGGAGCTGTTTTTT.

In its sample, this clonotype was seen many times. This chain links TRBV5-1 with TRBJ1-1; 12 positions agree with TRBD1. CDR3 length: 15 amino acids. The V segment lost 3 bases and the J segment 4 bases; nucleotides outside the gene matches: 4. CDR1 is SGHRS, CDR2 YFSETQ, per germline. CDR3 in amino acids: CASSSGTGGGTEAFF. DNA for the CDR3: TGCGCCAGCAGCTCCGGGACAGGGGGCGGCACTGAAGCTTTCTTT. The full variable domain, with the rest looked up from reference TRBV5-1 and TRBJ1-1, is KAGVTQTPRYLIKTRGQQVTLSCSPISGHRSVSWYQQTPGQGLQFLFEYFSETQRNKGNFPGRFSGRQFSNSRSEMNVSTLELGDSALYLCASSSGTGGGTEAFFGQGTRLTVV.

The table lists this clonotype with many counts. The chain has TRBV12-5 and TRBJ1-1; D unresolved. Per the germline V gene, CDR1 is LGHNT and CDR2 is FRNRAP. Trimming stripped 4 bases from V and 3 bases from J, with 6 bases between. This CDR3 is built from 12 residues. CDR3 amino acids: CASGWIDTEAFF. CDR3 nucleotides: TGTGCTAGTGGTTGGATCGACACTGAAGCTTTCTTT.

This clonotype has a handful of counts. The gene calls are TRBV19 and TRBJ1-1; D is undetermined. CDR1 and CDR2 from the germline V gene are LNHDA and SQIVND (reference sequence). The length of the CDR3 is 15 residues. Trimming shortened V by 4 bases and J by 1 base, and 13 bases separated the two germline ends. CDR3 sequence (DNA): TGTGCCAGTAGTAGTATACAGTCACCGAACACTGAAGCTTTCTTT. Its protein is CASSSIQSPNTEAFF.

This clonotype appeared many times. The chain is built from TRBV20-1 and TRBJ2-3; no firm D call. There are 11 residues in the CDR3. V lost 3 bases and J lost 4, with 5 bases in between. CDR1 DFQATT and CDR2 SNEGSKA come from the germline V gene (reference sequence). CDR3: CSASRADTQYF. In DNA form, the CDR3 reads TGCAGTGCTAGTAGGGCAGATACGCAGTATTTT.

The chain uses TRBV7-9 and TRBJ1-2, with D uncertain. The V end was cut by 1 base, the J end by 8 bases, with 8 bases between. Looked up from germline, CDR1 is SEHNR and CDR2 is FQNEAQ (reference sequence). There are 12 residues in the CDR3. The CDR3 loop is CASSLEQNGYTF. CDR3 sequence (DNA): TGTGCCAGCAGCTTAGAGCAGAACGGCTACACCTTC.

This clonotype was counted only a few times. Here the CDR3 reads CASSPGQGMDQPQHF. The CDR3 DNA reads TGTGCCAGCTCACCAGGACAGGGGATGGATCAGCCCCAGCATTTT. This chain joins TRBV18 and TRBJ1-5; 9 bases fit TRBD1. V was clipped by 2 bases and J by 5 bases; unmatched bases: 4. The CDR3 is 15 amino acids. Germline V lookup: CDR1 KGHSH, CDR2 LQKENI.

The chain employs TRBV30 and TRBJ2-7, with 9 nucleotides matching TRBD1. With V trimmed by 0 bases and J by 2 bases, 14 bases remained unmatched. Per the germline V gene, CDR1 is GTSNPN and CDR2 is SVGIG (reference sequence). This CDR3 region has 18 residues. In DNA form, the CDR3 reads TGTGCCTGGAGTGTTAGGGGGACGGGACAGGGCATTACCTACGAGCAGTACTTC. Its translation is CAWSVRGTGQGITYEQYF.